These 8 T cell receptor beta chains share one sample of origin, sequenced in a study of blood T cell repertoires in COVID-19. Some clones are missing from TCRdb's copy, which holds only in-frame ones; the method was immunoSEQ multiplex PCR. The sample shows some 280,000 clones, 89% of them seen only once. Specimen: peripheral blood. These receptors originate from a woman in her thirties or forties who had recovered from COVID-19.

The CDR3 nucleotides are TGTGCCAGCAGCACCCAGACAGGGAACGGGGAGACCCAGTACTTC. Protein product: CASSTQTGNGETQYF. V gene TRBV6-5 combines with J gene TRBJ2-5; 7 nucleotides line up with TRBD1. Germline V gives CDR1 MNHEY, CDR2 SVGAGI. Unmatched junction bases numbered 12, after V lost 6 bases and J lost 5 bases. This CDR3 has 15 residues.

V gene TRBV2 combines with J gene TRBJ2-1; maybe TRBD2 (5 bases). The CDR3 is 12 amino acids. The germline V and J ends were trimmed by 7 bases and 3 bases, with 7 bases remaining between them. Germline-derived CDR1 and CDR2 are SNHLY and FYNNEI. Written as DNA, the CDR3 is TGTGCCAGCAAAGGGAGCTACAATGAGCAGTTCTTC. Its protein is CASKGSYNEQFF.

The rearrangement uses TRBV5-5 and TRBJ1-5; D gene ambiguous. This CDR3 has 15 residues. Germline V gene data show CDR1 as SGHKS and CDR2 as YYEKEE (reference sequence). V was cut by 2 bases and J by 4 bases, with 13 bases left in between. This chain's CDR3 is CASSFSDGANQPQHF. The CDR3 coding sequence is TGTGCCAGCAGCTTTTCCGATGGAGCGAATCAGCCCCAGCATTTT.

Only a few counts were recorded for this clone. CDR3 bases: TGTGCCAGCGCCCGGGGACAGAACACTGAAGCTTTCTTT. Encoded protein: CASARGQNTEAFF. The chain has TRBV13 and TRBJ1-1, with a weak D call TRBD1 (6 bases). The CDR3 is 13 amino acids. Germline lookup yields CDR1 PRHDT and CDR2 FYEKMQ (reference sequence). V was cut by 8 bases and J by 1 base, with 11 bases left in between.

The genes are TRBV3-1 (or the pseudogene TRBV3-2) and TRBJ1-3; no reliable D call. This CDR3 comprises 15 residues. The V end was cut by 1 base, the J end by 0 bases, with 7 bases between. CDR1 is LGHDT, CDR2 YNNKEL, per germline (reference sequence). CDR3 nucleotide sequence: TGTGCCAGCAGCCAAGCGAAGAGCTCTGGAAACACCATATATTTT. It codes for CASSQAKSSGNTIYF.

This clone showed up just once. CDR3 amino acids: CASSLERTGGELFF. The CDR3, as DNA: TGTGCCAGCAGCTTGGAGCGGACAGGAGGAGAGCTGTTTTTT. The chain employs TRBV7-3 and TRBJ2-2; TRBD1 agrees at 7 bases. The germline CDR1 and CDR2 sequences are SGHTA and FQGTGA. Unmatched junction bases numbered 9, after V lost 3 bases and J lost 11 bases. This CDR3 has 14 residues.

V is TRBV29-1 and J is TRBJ2-2; 8 bases fit TRBD1. The trim removed 5 bases at V and 3 bases at J, leaving 8 bases unmatched. The CDR3 length is 15 residues. The germline gives CDR1 SQVTM, CDR2 ANQGSEA. The DNA of the CDR3 is TGCAGCGTTAGGGGGAAACAGGGGGACACCGGGGAGCTGTTTTTT. As protein: CSVRGKQGDTGELFF.

This chain connects TRBV11-2 to TRBJ1-1; no reliable D call. V was pared by 5 bases and J by 5 bases, with 12 bases between. The germline V gene has CDR1 SGHAT and CDR2 FQNNGV. The CDR3 runs to 13 residues. The DNA of the CDR3 is TGTGCCAGCAGCCAGAACGGCGGTACTGAAGCTTTCTTT. Translating gives CASSQNGGTEAFF.